One sample yielded the 18 T cell receptor beta chains listed below, sequenced in a study of cytomegalovirus exposure and HLA in healthy donors. It was with 60 Vbeta and 13 Jbeta primers that the PCR ran. Some clones are missing from TCRdb's copy, which holds only in-frame ones; the method was immunoSEQ multiplex PCR. The sample yields around 150,000 clones, over 65% seen once. The sample comprised PBMCs. Receptor source: a woman aged 40 to 55 in good health and CMV-seropositive.

The chain recombines TRBV7-8 with TRBJ2-7; TRBD1 matches at 7 bases. This CDR3 comprises 14 residues. Trimming at V came to 4 bases and at J to 1 base, leaving 4 bases not matched to a gene. Germline V gene sequence: CDR1 SGHVS, CDR2 FQNEAQ. The DNA of the CDR3 is TGTGCCAGCAGCTCCATGGGACAGTCCTACGAGCAGTACTTC. Its protein is CASSSMGQSYEQYF.

J is TRBJ1-4 and V is TRBV29-1; TRBD1 matches at 11 bases. The CDR3 totals 15 residues. Germline V gene data show CDR1 as SQVTM and CDR2 as ANQGSEA. J lost 8 bases, V lost 6 bases, and 11 bases had no gene match. CDR3 in DNA: TGCAGCGTGGGAGGACAGGGGGCCTTGGGGGAAAAACTGTTTTTT. Translating gives CSVGGQGALGEKLFF.

This clone has only a few counts. This rearrangement joins TRBV6-6 to TRBJ2-2; D gene ambiguous. V was cut by 7 bases and J by 5 bases, with 20 bases left in between. The CDR3 length is 16 residues. Germline V CDR1 and CDR2: MNHNY, SVGAGI (reference sequence). The CDR3 nucleotides are TGTGCCAGCAATATAAAACTGACTCAACCTACCGGGGAGCTGTTTTTT. This translates into CASNIKLTQPTGELFF.

The V gene is TRBV4-2, the J gene TRBJ1-2, with a tentative D call TRBD1 (5 bases). Trimming removed 0 bases from V and 1 base from J, with 15 bases in between. Germline loops: CDR1 LGHNA, CDR2 YNFKEQ. The length of the CDR3 is 17 residues. CDR3 DNA sequence: TGTGCCAGCAGCCAAGAGGAGCTGGGGGGGAGTAACTATGGCTACACCTTC. Amino acid sequence: CASSQEELGGSNYGYTF.

Points on this clone: The junction departs from the called germline gene at one end, perhaps through a read error. Other DNA sequences in the sample encode the same CDR3. V gene TRBV4-1 combines with J gene TRBJ2-7; TRBD2 might be the D (5 bases). The CDR3 sequence is 13 residues long. Germline V lookup: CDR1 MGHRA, CDR2 YSYEKL. CDR3 amino acids: CASSQGSSYEQYF. As DNA, the CDR3 is TGCGCCAGCAGCCAAGGGTCTAGCTACGAGCAGTACTTT.

The V call is TRBV19, the J call TRBJ2-1; TRBD2 matches 10 bases. Germline V gene sequence: CDR1 LNHDA, CDR2 SQIVND (reference sequence). The CDR3 has 16 residues. The V and J ends lost 4 bases and 4 bases, in that order; junction bases with no gene match: 7. This CDR3 is CASSSRTSGRYNEQFF. CDR3 DNA sequence: TGTGCCAGTAGTAGCCGGACTAGCGGACGTTACAATGAGCAGTTCTTC.

The chain joins TRBV19 to TRBJ2-5; 12 bases agree with TRBD1. Trimming at V came to 7 bases and at J to 4 bases, leaving 7 bases not matched to a gene. Germline loops: CDR1 LNHDA, CDR2 SQIVND (reference sequence). The CDR3 is 15 residues long. This CDR3 reads CASTRSGQGAETQYF. Here the CDR3 DNA reads TGTGCCAGTACCCGATCGGGACAGGGGGCAGAGACCCAGTACTTC.

This chain's CDR3 is CASSEFESSYEQYF. The CDR3 bases are TGTGCCAGCAGTGAATTTGAGAGCTCCTACGAGCAGTACTTC. This sequence joins TRBV6-1 and TRBJ2-7; D remains unclear. This CDR3 spans 14 amino acids. Germline V gene data show CDR1 as MNHNS and CDR2 as SASEGT. Trimming removed 2 bases at V and 0 bases at J, with 8 bases between.

The rearrangement joins TRBV25-1 to TRBJ1-1; D is unclear. The ends were cut back, 3 bases at V and 5 bases at J, with 10 bases in the middle. This CDR3 has 13 amino acids. Per germline, CDR1 MGHDK and CDR2 SYGVNS. The DNA for the CDR3 is TGTGCCAGCAGTGACCACCCCGGGACTGAAGCTTTCTTT. Protein sequence: CASSDHPGTEAFF.

CDR3 in amino acids: CAISATGGTRRRYEQYF. The DNA for the CDR3 is TGTGCCATCAGTGCCACGGGGGGGACAAGGAGGAGGTACGAGCAGTACTTC. The chain combines TRBV10-3 with TRBJ2-7; TRBD2 matches at 8 bases. The CDR3 extends over 17 amino acids. The germline V gene has CDR1 ENHRY and CDR2 SYGVKD. The trim removed 4 bases at V and 4 bases at J, leaving 15 bases unmatched.

The CDR3 is CASSDQSPRNSPLHF. CDR3 DNA: TGTGCCAGCAGTGATCAGTCTCCCAGAAATTCACCCCTCCACTTT. The chain carries TRBV25-1 and TRBJ1-6; D unresolved. Germline CDR1 and CDR2: MGHDK and SYGVNS. There are 15 residues in the CDR3. The germline V and J ends were trimmed by 3 bases and 7 bases, with 13 bases remaining between them.

V gene TRBV18 combines with J gene TRBJ2-7; 10 bases line up with TRBD2. The CDR3 length is 15 residues. Germline V lookup: CDR1 KGHSH, CDR2 LQKENI. The junction had 3 bases not matched to a gene; V was cut back by 0 bases and J by 4 bases. Here the CDR3 reads CASSPPDSGGYEQYF. As DNA, the CDR3 is TGTGCCAGCTCACCACCGGATAGCGGGGGGTACGAGCAGTACTTC.

The chain has TRBV9 and TRBJ2-2; no reliable D call. Germline lookup yields CDR1 SGDLS and CDR2 YYNGEE. This CDR3 is 13 amino acids long. V lost 3 bases, J lost 5 bases, and 8 bases lay in between. As DNA, the CDR3 is TGTGCCAGCAGCGGAACAAGTACCGGGGAGCTGTTTTTT. This encodes CASSGTSTGELFF.

This sequence joins TRBV6-1 and TRBJ1-2; D perhaps matches TRBD1 (6 bases). Germline CDR1 reads MNHNS; CDR2 reads SASEGT. Between the trimmed V and J ends, which lost 3 bases and 9 bases, there was a span of 14 bases. The CDR3 is 13 amino acids. In nucleotides, the CDR3 is TGTGCCAGCAGTGAGGGGGGGGGCCCGAGCTACACCTTC. Translated, it gives CASSEGGGPSYTF.

There are a few counts of this clone. The chain links TRBV9 to TRBJ2-5; 7 nucleotides align to TRBD2. After removal of 0 bases from V and 2 bases from J, the junction contained 4 bases not matched to a gene. CDR1 is SGDLS and CDR2 is YYNGEE in the germline V gene. The CDR3 is made up of 15 amino acids. The CDR3 nucleotides are TGTGCCAGCAGCGTAGATTCTAGCGGACAAGAGACCCAGTACTTC. This encodes CASSVDSSGQETQYF.

The CDR3 loop is CASSLTSGDEDTQYF. The CDR3, as DNA: TGTGCCAGCTCTTTGACTAGCGGGGACGAGGATACGCAGTATTTT. The J gene is TRBJ2-3, the V gene TRBV18; 11 positions match TRBD2. The length of the CDR3 is 15 residues. J lost 6 bases, V lost 6 bases, and 8 bases had no gene match. Germline V gives CDR1 KGHSH, CDR2 LQKENI.

The chain employs TRBV4-1 and TRBJ1-2; tentatively, D is TRBD1 (5 bases). The germline V and J ends were trimmed by 0 bases and 2 bases, with 13 bases remaining between them. There are 16 residues in the CDR3. Germline lookup yields CDR1 MGHRA and CDR2 YSYEKL. The CDR3 sequence is CASSQDGGGQNYGYTF. CDR3 nucleotides: TGCGCCAGCAGCCAAGACGGGGGTGGGCAGAACTATGGCTACACCTTC.

This clone was seen a handful of times. The sample carries other DNA sequences with the same CDR3. V gene TRBV6-5 combines with J gene TRBJ1-1; D call uncertain. The CDR3 has 14 residues. V lost 0 bases, J lost 0 bases, and 5 bases lay in between. The germline gives CDR1 MNHEY, CDR2 SVGAGI. CDR3 DNA: TGTGCCAGCAGTTACTCTAGCATGAACACTGAAGCTTTCTTT. This codes for CASSYSSMNTEAFF.